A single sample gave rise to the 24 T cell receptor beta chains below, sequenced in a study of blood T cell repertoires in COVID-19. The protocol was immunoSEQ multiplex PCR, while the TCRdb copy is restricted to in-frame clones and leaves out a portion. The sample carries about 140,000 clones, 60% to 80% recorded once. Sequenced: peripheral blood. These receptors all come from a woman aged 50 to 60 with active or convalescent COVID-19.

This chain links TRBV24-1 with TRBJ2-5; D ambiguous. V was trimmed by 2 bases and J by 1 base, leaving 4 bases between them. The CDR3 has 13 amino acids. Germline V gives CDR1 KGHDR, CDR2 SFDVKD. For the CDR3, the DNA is TGTGCCACCAGTGATTCCATCCAAGAGACCCAGTACTTC. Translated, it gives CATSDSIQETQYF.

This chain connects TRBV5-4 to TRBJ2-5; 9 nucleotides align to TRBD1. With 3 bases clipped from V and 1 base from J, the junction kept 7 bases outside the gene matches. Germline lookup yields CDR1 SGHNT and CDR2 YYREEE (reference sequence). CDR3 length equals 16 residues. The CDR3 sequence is CASSSSRDRAQETQYF. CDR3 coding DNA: TGTGCCAGCAGCTCGTCCCGGGACAGGGCCCAAGAGACCCAGTACTTC.

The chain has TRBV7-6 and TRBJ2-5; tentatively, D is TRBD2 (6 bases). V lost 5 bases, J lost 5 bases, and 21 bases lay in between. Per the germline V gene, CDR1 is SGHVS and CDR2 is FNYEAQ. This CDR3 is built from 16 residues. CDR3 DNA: TGTGCCAGCAGCACCTCTGCGGGAATCCTTGGGGAGACCCAGTACTTC. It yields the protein CASSTSAGILGETQYF. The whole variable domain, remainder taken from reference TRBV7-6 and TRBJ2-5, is GAGVSQSPRYKVTKRGQDVALRCDPISGHVSLYWYRQALGQGPEFLTYFNYEAQQDKSGLPNDRFSAERPEGSISTLTIQRTEQRDSAMYRCASSTSAGILGETQYFGPGTRLLVL.

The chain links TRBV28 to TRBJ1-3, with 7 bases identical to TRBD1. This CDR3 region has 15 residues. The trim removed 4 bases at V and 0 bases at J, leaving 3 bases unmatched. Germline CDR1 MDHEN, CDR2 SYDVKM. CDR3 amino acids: CASSSQGGSGNTIYF. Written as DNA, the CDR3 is TGTGCCAGCAGTTCCCAGGGGGGCTCTGGAAACACCATATATTTT.

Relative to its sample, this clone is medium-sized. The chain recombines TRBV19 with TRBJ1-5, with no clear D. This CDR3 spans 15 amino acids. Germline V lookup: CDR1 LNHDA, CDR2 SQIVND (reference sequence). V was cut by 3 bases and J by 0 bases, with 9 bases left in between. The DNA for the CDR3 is TGTGCCAGTAGTATTGGCCCGTATAGCAATCAGCCCCAGCATTTT. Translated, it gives CASSIGPYSNQPQHF. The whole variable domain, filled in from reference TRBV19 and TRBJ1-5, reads DGGITQSPKYLFRKEGQNVTLSCEQNLNHDAMYWYRQDPGQGLRLIYYSQIVNDFQKGDIAEGYSVSREKKESFPLTVTSAQKNPTAFYLCASSIGPYSNQPQHFGDGTRLSIL.

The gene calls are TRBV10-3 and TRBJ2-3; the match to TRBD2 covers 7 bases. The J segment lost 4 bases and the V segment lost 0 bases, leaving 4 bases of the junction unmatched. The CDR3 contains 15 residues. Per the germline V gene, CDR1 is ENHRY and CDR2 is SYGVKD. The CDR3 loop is CAISESGEGSDTQYF. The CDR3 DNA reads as TGTGCCATCAGTGAGTCGGGGGAGGGGTCAGATACGCAGTATTTT.

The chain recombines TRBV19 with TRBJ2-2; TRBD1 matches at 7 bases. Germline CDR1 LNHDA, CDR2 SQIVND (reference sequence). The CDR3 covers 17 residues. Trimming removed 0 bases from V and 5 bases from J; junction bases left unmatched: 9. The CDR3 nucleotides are TGTGCCAGTAGTATAGATTTTAGGGGGCGAAGAACCGGGGAGCTGTTTTTT. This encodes CASSIDFRGRRTGELFF. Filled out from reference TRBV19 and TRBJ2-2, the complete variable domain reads DGGITQSPKYLFRKEGQNVTLSCEQNLNHDAMYWYRQDPGQGLRLIYYSQIVNDFQKGDIAEGYSVSREKKESFPLTVTSAQKNPTAFYLCASSIDFRGRRTGELFFGEGSRLTVL.

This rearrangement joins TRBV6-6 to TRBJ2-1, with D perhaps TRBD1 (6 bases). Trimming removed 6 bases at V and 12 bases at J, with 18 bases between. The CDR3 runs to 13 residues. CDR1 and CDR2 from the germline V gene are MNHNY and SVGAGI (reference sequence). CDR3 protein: CASRPGSGAGQFF. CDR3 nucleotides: TGTGCCAGCAGACCCGGGTCAGGGGCAGGGCAGTTCTTC.

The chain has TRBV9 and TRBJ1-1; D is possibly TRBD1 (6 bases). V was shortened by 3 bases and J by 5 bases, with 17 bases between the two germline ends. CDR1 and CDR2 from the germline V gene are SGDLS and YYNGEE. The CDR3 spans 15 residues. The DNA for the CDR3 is TGTGCCAGCAGCGCCAAGTTACAGGGCGGAACTGAAGCTTTCTTT. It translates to CASSAKLQGGTEAFF.

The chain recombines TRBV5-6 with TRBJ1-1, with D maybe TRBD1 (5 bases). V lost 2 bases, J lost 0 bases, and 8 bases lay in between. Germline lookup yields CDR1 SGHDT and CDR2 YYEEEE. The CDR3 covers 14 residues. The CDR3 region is CASSFGGLNTEAFF. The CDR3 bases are TGTGCCAGCAGCTTCGGGGGGTTGAACACTGAAGCTTTCTTT.

CDR3 nucleotide sequence: TGTGCCAGCAGTGAATCGGGACACCGGAGCAATCAGCCCCAGCATTTT. Residues: CASSESGHRSNQPQHF. The chain links TRBV6-1 to TRBJ1-5, with D possibly matching TRBD1 (6 bases). In germline, CDR1 is MNHNS, CDR2 SASEGT. The CDR3 is 16 residues long. V lost 2 bases, J lost 1 base, and 12 bases lay in between.

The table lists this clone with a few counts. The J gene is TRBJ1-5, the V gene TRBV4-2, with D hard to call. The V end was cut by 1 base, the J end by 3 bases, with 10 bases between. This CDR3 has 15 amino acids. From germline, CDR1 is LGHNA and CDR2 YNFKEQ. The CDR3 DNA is TGTGCCAGCAGCCAAGGAGGGCAGAACAATCAGCCCCAGCATTTT. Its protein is CASSQGGQNNQPQHF.

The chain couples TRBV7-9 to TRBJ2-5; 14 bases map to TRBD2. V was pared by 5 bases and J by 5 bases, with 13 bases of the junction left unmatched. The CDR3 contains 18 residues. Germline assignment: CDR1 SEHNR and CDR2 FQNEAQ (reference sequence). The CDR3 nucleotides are TGTGCCAGCAGCGCGGGGACTAGCGGGAGAATATCGGGGGAGACCCAGTACTTC. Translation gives CASSAGTSGRISGETQYF.

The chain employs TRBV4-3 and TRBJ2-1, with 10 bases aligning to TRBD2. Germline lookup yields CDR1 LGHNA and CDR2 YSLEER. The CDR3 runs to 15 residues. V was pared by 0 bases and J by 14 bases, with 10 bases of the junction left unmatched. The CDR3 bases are TGCGCCAGCAGCCAAGAGCTAGCGGGGGCCTCATCGGAGTTCTTC. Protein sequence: CASSQELAGASSEFF.

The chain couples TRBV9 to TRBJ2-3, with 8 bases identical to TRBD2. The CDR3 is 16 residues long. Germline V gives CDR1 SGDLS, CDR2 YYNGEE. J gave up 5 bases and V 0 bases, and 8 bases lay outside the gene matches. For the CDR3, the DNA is TGTGCCAGCAGCGTAGGATTGGGGACTAGTATAGATACGCAGTATTTT. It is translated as CASSVGLGTSIDTQYF.

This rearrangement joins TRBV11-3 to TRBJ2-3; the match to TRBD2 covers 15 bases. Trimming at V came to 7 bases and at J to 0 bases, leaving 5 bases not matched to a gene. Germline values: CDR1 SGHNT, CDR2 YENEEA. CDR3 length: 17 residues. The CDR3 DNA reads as TGTGCCAGCACCGGACTAGCGGGAGGGCGAAGCACAGATACGCAGTATTTT. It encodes CASTGLAGGRSTDTQYF.

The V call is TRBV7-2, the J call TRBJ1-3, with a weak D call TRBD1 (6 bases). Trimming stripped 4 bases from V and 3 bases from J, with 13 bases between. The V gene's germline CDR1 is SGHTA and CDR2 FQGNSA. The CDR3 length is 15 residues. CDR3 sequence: CASSSGVGGGNTIYF. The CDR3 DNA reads TGTGCCAGCAGCTCCGGGGTAGGGGGTGGAAACACCATATATTTT.

CDR3 region: CASSVDWASGNTIYF. In nucleotides, the CDR3 is TGTGCCAGCAGCGTAGATTGGGCATCTGGAAACACCATATATTTT. This chain joins TRBV9 and TRBJ1-3; no clear D. Trimming pared 0 bases from V and 1 base from J, leaving 8 bases between. The germline V gene has CDR1 SGDLS and CDR2 YYNGEE. This CDR3 contains 15 residues.

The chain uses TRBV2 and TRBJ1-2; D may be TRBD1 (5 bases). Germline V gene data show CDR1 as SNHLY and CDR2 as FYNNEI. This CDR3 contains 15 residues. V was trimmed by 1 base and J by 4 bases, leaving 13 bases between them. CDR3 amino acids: CASSEGGGKSYGYTF. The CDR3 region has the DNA TGTGCCAGCAGTGAAGGGGGGGGAAAATCCTATGGCTACACCTTC.

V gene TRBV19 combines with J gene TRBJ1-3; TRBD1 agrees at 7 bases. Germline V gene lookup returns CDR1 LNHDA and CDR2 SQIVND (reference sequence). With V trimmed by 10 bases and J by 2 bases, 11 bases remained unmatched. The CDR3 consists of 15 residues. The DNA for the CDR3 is TGTGCCACCCGGCGGACAGGTTTAACTGGAAACACCATATATTTT. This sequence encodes CATRRTGLTGNTIYF.

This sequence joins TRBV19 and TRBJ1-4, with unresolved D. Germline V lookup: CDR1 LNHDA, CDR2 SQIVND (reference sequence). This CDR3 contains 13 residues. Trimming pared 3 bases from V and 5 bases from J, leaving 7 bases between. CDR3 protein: CASSMRLNEKLFF. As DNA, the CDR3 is TGTGCCAGTAGTATGCGGTTAAATGAAAAACTGTTTTTT.

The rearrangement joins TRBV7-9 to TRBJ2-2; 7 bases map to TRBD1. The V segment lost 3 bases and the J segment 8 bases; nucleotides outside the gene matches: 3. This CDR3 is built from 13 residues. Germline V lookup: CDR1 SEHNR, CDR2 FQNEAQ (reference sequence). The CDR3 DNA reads TGTGCCAGCAGCTTTAACAGGGGAGGGGAGCTGTTTTTT. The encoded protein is CASSFNRGGELFF.

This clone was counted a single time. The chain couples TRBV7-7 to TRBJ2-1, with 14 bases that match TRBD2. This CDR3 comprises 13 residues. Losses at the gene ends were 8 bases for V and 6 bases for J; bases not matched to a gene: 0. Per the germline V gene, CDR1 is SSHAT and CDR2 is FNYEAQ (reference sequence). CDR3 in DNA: TGTGCCAGCGGACTAGCGGGAGGCAATGAGCAGTTCTTC. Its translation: CASGLAGGNEQFF.

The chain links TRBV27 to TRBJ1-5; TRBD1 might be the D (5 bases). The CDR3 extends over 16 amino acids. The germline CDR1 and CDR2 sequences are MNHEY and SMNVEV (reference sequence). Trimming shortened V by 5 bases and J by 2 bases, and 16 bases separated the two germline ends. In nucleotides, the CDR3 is TGTGCCAGCAGTCCCGGACGGGGGGGAGGCAATCAGCCCCAGCATTTT. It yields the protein CASSPGRGGGNQPQHF.